This is a list of T cell receptor beta chains from one sample in a study of early T cells in non-severe SARS-CoV-2 infection. One entry per CDR3 protein, called by TCRdb with MiXCR from the 5' RACE reads. The data hold around 64,000 distinct CDR3 sequences, with about an eighth observed a single time. The source material was whole blood. The source is an adult who was a healthcare worker with PCR-confirmed SARS-CoV-2 infection or an uninfected control (not recorded which). Each CDR3 is given with its conserved first and last residue. A D gene is named only where the DNA matches it firmly. Clone size is given for some rows only: seen once, a few or many times, or a class if the clone is expanded.

j_call v_call clone_size d_call cdr3_nt cdr3_aa
TRBJ2-5 TRBV7-6 many - TGTGCCAGCAGCTTAACGGAGGGAAAACAAGAGACCCAGTACTTC CASSLTEGKQETQYF
TRBJ1-1 TRBV10-1 many - TGCGCCAGCAGTGAACAGGGGAACACTGAAGCTTTCTTT CASSEQGNTEAFF
TRBJ2-6 TRBV7-3 many - TGTGCCAGCAGCTTAACACCCTCTGGGGCCAACGTCCTGACTTTC CASSLTPSGANVLTF
TRBJ2-1 TRBV29-1 - TRBD2 TGCAGCTCCCCCTCAAGCGGGATTCCCAATGAGCAGTTCTTC CSSPSSGIPNEQFF
TRBJ2-7 TRBV9 - TRBD1 TGTGCCAGCAGCGTAGTGGACAGGGCACACGAGCAGTACTTC CASSVVDRAHEQYF
TRBJ2-4 TRBV29-1 few - TGCAGCGTTGCAGCAGGGTTGAACATTCAGTACTTC CSVAAGLNIQYF
TRBJ2-1 TRBV20-1 few - TGCAGTGCTAGCCTTAGGGAACATGAGCAGTTCTTC CSASLREHEQFF
TRBJ2-2 TRBV6-2/TRBV6-3 - - TGTGCCAGCGGGACGGACACCGGGGAGCTGTTTTTT CASGTDTGELFF
TRBJ1-1 TRBV30 many - TGTGCCTGGAGTGCCAAAGGCTATAACACTGAAGCTTTCTTT CAWSAKGYNTEAFF
TRBJ2-1 TRBV29-1 few TRBD2 TGCAGCGTTGAATCCCGGGGGGGTGAGCAGTTCTTC CSVESRGGEQFF
TRBJ2-7 TRBV7-9 - - TGTGCCAGCAGCGCGCGCTACGAGCAGTACTTC CASSARYEQYF
TRBJ2-5 TRBV5-5 few - TGTGCCAGCAGCCCCTCATGGGGGCGAGAGACCCAGTACTTC CASSPSWGRETQYF
TRBJ1-1 TRBV9 many - TGTGCCAGCAGCGTAGAAGGGGATTATTACACTGAAGCTTTCTTT CASSVEGDYYTEAFF
TRBJ2-7 TRBV3-1 few - TGTGCCAGCAGCCAAGATGCACCGGACGTGCAGTACTTC CASSQDAPDVQYF
TRBJ2-1 TRBV12-3/TRBV12-4 many TRBD2 TGTGCCAGCAGTTTAGCAAGGGCGGGAGAGACTGAGCAGTTCTTC CASSLARAGETEQFF
TRBJ2-7 TRBV20-1 few TRBD2 TGCAGTGCTACATTGGCGGGGGGGCTCACCTACGAGCAGTACTTC CSATLAGGLTYEQYF
TRBJ1-2 TRBV20-1 - - TGCAGTGCTAGAGGGACACCGGATGGCTACACCTTC CSARGTPDGYTF
TRBJ2-1 TRBV27 many - TGTGCCAGCAAATTGGGAGTTGGGAATGAGCAGTTCTTC CASKLGVGNEQFF
TRBJ2-3 TRBV5-1 many - TGCGCCAGCAGCATAACTAAGGGGACAGATACGCAGTATTTT CASSITKGTDTQYF
TRBJ2-5 TRBV7-9 - TRBD1 TGTGCCAGCAGCCCCAGGGGGAAGACCCAGTACTTC CASSPRGKTQYF
TRBJ2-1 TRBV2 - TRBD2 TGTGCCAGCACCCTGCTAGCGGGAGGGTACAATGAGCAGTTCTTC CASTLLAGGYNEQFF
TRBJ2-3 TRBV4-1 many - TGCGCCAGCCGCGGACTGGCAAGCACAGATACGCAGTATTTT CASRGLASTDTQYF
TRBJ2-1 TRBV11-3 many - TGTGCCAGCAGCTTATCAGGCAACTCCTACAATGAGCAGTTCTTC CASSLSGNSYNEQFF
TRBJ2-3 TRBV12-5 - - TGTGCTAGTGGGGGGGCAGGGTCTCCAGATACGCAGTATTTT CASGGAGSPDTQYF
TRBJ1-2 TRBV5-5 many - TGTGCCAGCAGCTTAACGGTTGGGGTCGGAGGCTACACCTTC CASSLTVGVGGYTF
TRBJ2-3 TRBV20-1 - TRBD2 TGCAGTGCTAGAGATTGGGGACTAGCCCTGAGCACAGATACGCAGTATTTT CSARDWGLALSTDTQYF
TRBJ1-2 TRBV20-1 - - TGCAGTGCTAGAATTACTAACTATGGCTACACCTTC CSARITNYGYTF
TRBJ1-1 TRBV7-2 many TRBD1 TGTGCCAGCAGCTTCATTGTCAGGGGGTCTAACACTGAAGCTTTCTTT CASSFIVRGSNTEAFF
TRBJ2-7 TRBV12-3/TRBV12-4 many TRBD1 TGTGCCAGCAGCAAAACTGGACAGGGGGTGGACGAGCAGTACTTC CASSKTGQGVDEQYF
TRBJ2-2 TRBV9 medium-sized - TGTGCCAGCAGCGCCTATGGCGGGGAGCTGTTTTTT CASSAYGGELFF
TRBJ2-2 TRBV9 few - TGTGCCAGCAGCGTAGGGGGAAGCGGGTTAACCGGGGAGCTGTTTTTT CASSVGGSGLTGELFF
TRBJ2-7 TRBV5-6 - TRBD2 TGTGCCAGCAGCCGACTAGCGGGAGGGACCTACGAGCAGTACTTC CASSRLAGGTYEQYF
TRBJ2-5 TRBV19 many TRBD2 TGTGCCAGTAGTCCGACTAGCGGGGGAGAGACCCAGTACTTC CASSPTSGGETQYF